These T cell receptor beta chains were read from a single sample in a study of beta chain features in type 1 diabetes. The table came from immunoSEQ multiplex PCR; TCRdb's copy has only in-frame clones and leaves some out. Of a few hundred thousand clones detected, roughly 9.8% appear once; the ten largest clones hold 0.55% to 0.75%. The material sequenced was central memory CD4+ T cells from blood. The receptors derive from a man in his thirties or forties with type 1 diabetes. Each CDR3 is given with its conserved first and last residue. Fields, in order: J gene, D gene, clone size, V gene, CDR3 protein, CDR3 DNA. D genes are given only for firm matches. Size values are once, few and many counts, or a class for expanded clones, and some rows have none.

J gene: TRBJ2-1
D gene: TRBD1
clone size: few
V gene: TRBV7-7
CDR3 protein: CASSLHGQGDEQFF
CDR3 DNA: TGTGCTAGCAGCCTCCACGGACAGGGGGATGAGCAGTTCTTC

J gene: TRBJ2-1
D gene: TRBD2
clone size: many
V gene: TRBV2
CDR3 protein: CASSGGLAGLNEQFF
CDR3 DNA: TGTGCCAGCAGTGGCGGACTAGCGGGGCTCAATGAGCAGTTCTTC

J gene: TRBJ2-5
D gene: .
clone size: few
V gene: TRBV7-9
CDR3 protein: CASSLFYSAQETQYF
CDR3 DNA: TGTGCCAGCAGCTTGTTTTATAGCGCCCAAGAGACCCAGTACTTC

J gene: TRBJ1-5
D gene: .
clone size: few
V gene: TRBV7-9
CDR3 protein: CASSPRINQPQHF
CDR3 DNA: TGTGCCAGCAGCCCCCGAATAAATCAGCCCCAGCATTTT

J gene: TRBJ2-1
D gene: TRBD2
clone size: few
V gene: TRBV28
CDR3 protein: CASSEPLAGGLNEQFF
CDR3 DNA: TGTGCCAGCAGTGAACCTCTAGCGGGAGGGCTTAATGAGCAGTTCTTC

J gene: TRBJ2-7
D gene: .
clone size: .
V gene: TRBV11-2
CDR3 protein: CASSFSVGGGEQYF
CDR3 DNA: TGTGCCAGCAGCTTTAGCGTAGGCGGTGGGGAGCAGTACTTC

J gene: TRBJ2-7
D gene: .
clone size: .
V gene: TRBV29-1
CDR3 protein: CSVVPYEKNRPGEQYF
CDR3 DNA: TGCAGCGTTGTCCCGTACGAGAAGAACAGACCCGGGGAGCAGTACTTC

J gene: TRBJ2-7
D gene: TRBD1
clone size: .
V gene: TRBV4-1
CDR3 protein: CASSQAPGQGWEYEQYF
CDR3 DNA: TGCGCCAGCAGCCAAGCCCCGGGACAGGGGTGGGAGTACGAGCAGTACTTC

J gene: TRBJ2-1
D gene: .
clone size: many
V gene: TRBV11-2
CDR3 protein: CASSRAGQDFNEQFF
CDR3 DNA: TGTGCCAGCAGCCGGGCGGGGCAGGATTTCAATGAGCAGTTCTTC

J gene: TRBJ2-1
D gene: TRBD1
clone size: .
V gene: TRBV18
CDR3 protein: CASSPQPTGGYNEQFF
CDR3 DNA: TGTGCCAGCTCCCCACAACCGACAGGGGGCTACAATGAGCAGTTCTTC

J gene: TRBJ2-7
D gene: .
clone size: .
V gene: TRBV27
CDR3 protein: CASSPQDSAYEQYF
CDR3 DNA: TGTGCCAGCAGCCCGCAGGACTCGGCCTACGAGCAGTACTTC

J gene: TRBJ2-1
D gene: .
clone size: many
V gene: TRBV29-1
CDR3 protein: CSVSFGRDEQFF
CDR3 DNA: TGCAGCGTTAGTTTCGGAAGGGACGAGCAGTTCTTC

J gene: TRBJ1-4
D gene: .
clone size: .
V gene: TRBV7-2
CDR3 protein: CASSTSGAEKLFF
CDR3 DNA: TGTGCCAGCAGCACTTCAGGGGCTGAAAAACTGTTTTTT

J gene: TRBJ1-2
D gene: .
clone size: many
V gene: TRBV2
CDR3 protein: CASSPGELDTF
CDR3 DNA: TGTGCCAGCTCCCCAGGGGAATTGGACACCTTC

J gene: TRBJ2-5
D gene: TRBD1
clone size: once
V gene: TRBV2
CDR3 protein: CASSPAGQGQETQYF
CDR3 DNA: TGTGCCAGCAGTCCTGCCGGACAGGGACAAGAGACCCAGTACTTC

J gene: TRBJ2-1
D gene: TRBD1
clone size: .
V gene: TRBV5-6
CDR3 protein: CASSFGTGVYNEQFF
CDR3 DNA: TGTGCCAGCAGCTTCGGGACAGGCGTTTACAATGAGCAGTTCTTC

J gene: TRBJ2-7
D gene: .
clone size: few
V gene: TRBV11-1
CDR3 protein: CASSPPSGSSYEQYF
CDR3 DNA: TGTGCCAGCAGCCCCCCATCAGGGAGCTCCTACGAGCAGTACTTC

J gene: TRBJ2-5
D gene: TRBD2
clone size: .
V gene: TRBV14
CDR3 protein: CASSQVTSGRARETQYF
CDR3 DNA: TGTGCCAGCAGCCAAGTGACTAGCGGGAGGGCCCGAGAGACCCAGTACTTC

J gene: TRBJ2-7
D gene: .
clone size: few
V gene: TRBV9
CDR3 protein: CASSSGRAYEQYF
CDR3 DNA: TGTGCCAGCAGCTCCGGACGGGCCTACGAGCAGTACTTC

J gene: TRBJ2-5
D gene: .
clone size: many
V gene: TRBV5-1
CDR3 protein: CASSDGAGSKGETQYF
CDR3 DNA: TGCGCCAGCAGCGATGGAGCAGGGTCTAAGGGTGAGACCCAGTACTTC

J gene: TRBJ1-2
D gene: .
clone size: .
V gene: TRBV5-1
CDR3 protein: CASSLFSAGADGYTF
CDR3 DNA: TGCGCCAGCAGCTTGTTTTCGGCAGGGGCGGATGGCTACACCTTC

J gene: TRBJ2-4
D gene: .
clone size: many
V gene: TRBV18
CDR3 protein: CASSPGVRDIQYF
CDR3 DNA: TGTGCCAGCTCACCGGGGGTGAGGGACATTCAGTACTTC

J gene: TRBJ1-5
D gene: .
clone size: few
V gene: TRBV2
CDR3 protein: CASSEGVSRPQHF
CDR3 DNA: TGTGCCAGCAGTGAGGGCGTTTCACGGCCCCAGCATTTT

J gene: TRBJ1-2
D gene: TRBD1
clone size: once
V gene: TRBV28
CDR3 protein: CASSQGRDRGGYTF
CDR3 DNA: TGTGCCAGCAGTCAGGGTCGTGACAGGGGCGGCTACACCTTC

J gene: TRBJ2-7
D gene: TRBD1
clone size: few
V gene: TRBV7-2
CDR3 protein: CASSLRDREGEQYF
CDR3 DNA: TGTGCCAGCAGCTTAAGGGACAGGGAGGGCGAGCAGTACTTC

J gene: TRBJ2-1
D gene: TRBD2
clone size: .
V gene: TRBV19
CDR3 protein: CASKELAGMIDEQFF
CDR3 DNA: TGTGCCAGCAAAGAACTAGCGGGAATGATCGATGAGCAGTTCTTC

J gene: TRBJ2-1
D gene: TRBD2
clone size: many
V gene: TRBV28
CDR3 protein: CASSLPGGNNEQFF
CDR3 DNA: TGTGCCAGCAGTTTACCGGGGGGAAACAATGAGCAGTTCTTC

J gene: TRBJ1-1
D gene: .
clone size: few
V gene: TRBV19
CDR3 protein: CASSPGSYRTTEAFF
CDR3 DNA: TGTGCCAGTAGTCCAGGAAGCTACCGAACCACTGAAGCTTTCTTT

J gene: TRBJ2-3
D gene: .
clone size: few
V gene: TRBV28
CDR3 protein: CASSRLGTDTQYF
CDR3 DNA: TGTGCCAGCAGTCGACTTGGCACAGATACGCAGTATTTT

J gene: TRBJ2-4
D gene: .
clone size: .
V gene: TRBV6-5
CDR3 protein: CASSYDGLAKNIQYF
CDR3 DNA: TGTGCCAGCAGTTACGACGGGTTAGCCAAAAACATTCAGTACTTC

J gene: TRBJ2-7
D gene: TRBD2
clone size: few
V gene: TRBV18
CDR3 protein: CASSAGLAVSSYEQYF
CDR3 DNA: TGTGCCAGCTCAGCGGGACTAGCGGTAAGCTCCTACGAGCAGTACTTC

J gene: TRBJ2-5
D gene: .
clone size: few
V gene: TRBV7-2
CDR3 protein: CASSYRTEQETQYF
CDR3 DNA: TGTGCCAGCAGCTACCGGACAGAGCAAGAGACCCAGTACTTC

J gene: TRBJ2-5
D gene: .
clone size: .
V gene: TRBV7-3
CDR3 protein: CASSLEFQETQYF
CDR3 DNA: TGTGCTAGCAGCTTAGAATTCCAAGAGACCCAGTACTTC

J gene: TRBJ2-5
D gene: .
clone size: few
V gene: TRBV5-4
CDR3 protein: CASSLKTDETQYF
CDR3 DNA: TGTGCCAGCAGCTTAAAGACAGATGAGACCCAGTACTTC

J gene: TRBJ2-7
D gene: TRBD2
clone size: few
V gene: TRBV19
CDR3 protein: CASSIGGAGAYEQYF
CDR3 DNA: TGTGCCAGTAGTATAGGAGGAGCGGGGGCCTACGAGCAGTACTTC

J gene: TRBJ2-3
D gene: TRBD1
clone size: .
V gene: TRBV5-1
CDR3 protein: CASSPPERGPTAQYF
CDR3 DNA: TGCGCCAGCAGCCCCCCAGAGAGGGGGCCTACGGCGCAGTATTTT

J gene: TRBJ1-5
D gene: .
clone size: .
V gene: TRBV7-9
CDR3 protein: CASSLDVQPQHF
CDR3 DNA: TGTGCCAGCAGCTTAGACGTACAGCCCCAGCATTTT

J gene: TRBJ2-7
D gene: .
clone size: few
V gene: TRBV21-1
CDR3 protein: CASSTPYEQYF
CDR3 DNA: TGTGCCAGCAGCACCCCCTACGAGCAGTACTTC

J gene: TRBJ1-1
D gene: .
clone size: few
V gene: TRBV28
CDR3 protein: CASSLPGTNTEAFF
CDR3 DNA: TGTGCCAGCAGTTTACCGGGGACTAACACTGAAGCTTTCTTT

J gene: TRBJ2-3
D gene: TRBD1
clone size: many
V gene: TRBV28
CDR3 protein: CASSTTGDTQYF
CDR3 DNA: TGTGCCAGCAGTACGACAGGGGATACGCAGTATTTT

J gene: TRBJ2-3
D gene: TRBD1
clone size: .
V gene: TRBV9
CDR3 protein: CASSVAGQVRTDTQYF
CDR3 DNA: TGTGCCAGCAGCGTAGCAGGACAGGTCCGGACAGATACGCAGTATTTT

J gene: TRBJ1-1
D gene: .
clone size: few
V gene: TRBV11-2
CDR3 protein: CASSLGVQGWSTEAFF
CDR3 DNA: TGTGCCAGCAGCTTAGGGGTCCAGGGGTGGAGCACTGAAGCTTTCTTT

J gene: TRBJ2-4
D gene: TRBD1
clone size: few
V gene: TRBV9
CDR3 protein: CASSTGTETIQYF
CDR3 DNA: TGTGCCAGCTCCACCGGGACAGAGACCATTCAGTACTTC

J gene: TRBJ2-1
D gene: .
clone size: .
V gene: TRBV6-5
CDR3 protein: CAAGTREVAYNEQFF
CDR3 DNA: TGTGCCGCCGGGACGAGGGAGGTAGCCTACAATGAGCAGTTCTTC

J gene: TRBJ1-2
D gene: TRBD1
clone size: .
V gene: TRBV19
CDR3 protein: CASTLPNGQGSNYGYTF
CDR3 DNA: TGTGCCAGTACCCTGCCTAACGGACAGGGGAGCAACTATGGCTACACCTTC

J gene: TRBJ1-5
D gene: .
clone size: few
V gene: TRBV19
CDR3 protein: CASSISARSNQPQHF
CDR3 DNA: TGTGCCAGTAGTATTTCTGCTCGTAGCAATCAGCCCCAGCATTTT

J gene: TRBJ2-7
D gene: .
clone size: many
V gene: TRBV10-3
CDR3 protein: CAISEKSYEQYF
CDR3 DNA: TGTGCCATCAGTGAAAAAAGCTACGAGCAGTACTTC

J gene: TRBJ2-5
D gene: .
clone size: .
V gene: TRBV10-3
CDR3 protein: CAISLEGPGRTQYF
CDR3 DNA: TGTGCCATCAGCCTCGAAGGCCCCGGACGGACCCAGTACTTC

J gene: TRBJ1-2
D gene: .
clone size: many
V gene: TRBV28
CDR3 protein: CASSLGGTDGYTF
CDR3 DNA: TGTGCCAGCAGTTTGGGGGGGACCGATGGCTACACCTTC

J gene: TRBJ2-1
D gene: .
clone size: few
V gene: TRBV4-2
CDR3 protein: CASSQVRANYNEQFF
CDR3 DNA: TGTGCCAGCAGCCAAGTCCGAGCAAACTACAATGAGCAGTTCTTC

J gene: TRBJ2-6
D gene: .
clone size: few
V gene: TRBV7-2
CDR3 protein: CASSTLYGAGANVLTF
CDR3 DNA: TGTGCCAGCAGCACACTTTACGGGGCCGGGGCCAACGTCCTGACTTTC

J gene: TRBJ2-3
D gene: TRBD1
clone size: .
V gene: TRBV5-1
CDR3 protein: CASSLTGAATDTQYF
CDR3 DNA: TGCGCCAGCAGCTTAACAGGGGCGGCCACAGATACGCAGTATTTT

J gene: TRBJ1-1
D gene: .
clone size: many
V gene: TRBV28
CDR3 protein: CASSTSGLAAFF
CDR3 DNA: TGTGCCAGCAGTACCTCGGGGCTTGCGGCTTTCTTT